This T cell receptor (beta chain) emerged from a study of OX40 agonist ivuxolimab in advanced cancers. Looking at the study overall: The mean age was approximately 60 years, ranging from roughly 23 to 79, with roughly four fifths of participants male. General study results and limits: Clonal expansion among partial responders at 0.1-3.0 mg/kg ranked near the lowest.

This CDR3 contains 14 residues. Germline V gene sequence: CDR1 SGHRS, CDR2 YFSETQ. V lost 0 bases, J lost 4 bases, and 11 bases lay in between. People who had autoimmune disease history or systemic immunosuppression were excluded. Clones were sequenced by immunoSEQ multiplex PCR, and TCRdb holds only the in-frame ones, with some missing. The sample consists of about 73,000 clones, 88% of them appearing once. Concerning this clone: The antigen is undetermined.

This sequence joins TRBV5-1 and TRBJ2-7; D may be TRBD1 (6 bases). This sample comprised CD4+ or CD8+ T cells sorted from blood, obtained in a trial of the OX40 agonist ivuxolimab. The receptor was isolated from an adult with an advanced solid tumor such as melanoma, head and neck, liver or kidney cancer. The CDR3 sequence is CASSLEGTSYEQYF. CDR3 nucleotide sequence: TGCGCCAGCAGCTTGGAGGGGACAAGTTACGAGCAGTACTTC.